This TCR beta chain was observed in a study of blood T cells in healthy people across ages. Study context: Capturing about one barcoded beta molecule per two T cells was achieved by template switching.

The CDR3 sequence is 17 residues long. V lost 3 bases to trimming and J lost 3 bases; unmatched junction nucleotides: 7. CDR1 and CDR2 from the germline V gene are SNHLY and FYNNEI. A J-beta primer mix and a sample-barcoded 5' primer were used in a second PCR of about 6 to 12 cycles. Via MiXCR, TCRdb re-called the 5' RACE reads, giving one row per CDR3 protein. Among hundreds of thousands of distinct CDR3 sequences listed, more than 20% were seen once. This clonotype was counted a few times. These data also featured in a second study, about T cells of mothers and their children. In that study: Donors comprised three healthy Caucasian mothers plus their six children. Whether related or unrelated, pairs show similar shaping of TCR recombination output by thymic selection. Slightly higher, non-significant overlap characterized related mother-child pairs relative to unrelated pairs.

The chain employs TRBV2 and TRBJ2-1; 11 positions match TRBD2. Sequencing used blood. The sequence was obtained from a boy between 10 and 17 years old in good health. The CDR3 spells CASSDGTSGSGYNEQFF. DNA of the CDR3: TGTGCCAGCAGTGATGGTACTAGCGGGAGCGGCTACAATGAGCAGTTCTTC.